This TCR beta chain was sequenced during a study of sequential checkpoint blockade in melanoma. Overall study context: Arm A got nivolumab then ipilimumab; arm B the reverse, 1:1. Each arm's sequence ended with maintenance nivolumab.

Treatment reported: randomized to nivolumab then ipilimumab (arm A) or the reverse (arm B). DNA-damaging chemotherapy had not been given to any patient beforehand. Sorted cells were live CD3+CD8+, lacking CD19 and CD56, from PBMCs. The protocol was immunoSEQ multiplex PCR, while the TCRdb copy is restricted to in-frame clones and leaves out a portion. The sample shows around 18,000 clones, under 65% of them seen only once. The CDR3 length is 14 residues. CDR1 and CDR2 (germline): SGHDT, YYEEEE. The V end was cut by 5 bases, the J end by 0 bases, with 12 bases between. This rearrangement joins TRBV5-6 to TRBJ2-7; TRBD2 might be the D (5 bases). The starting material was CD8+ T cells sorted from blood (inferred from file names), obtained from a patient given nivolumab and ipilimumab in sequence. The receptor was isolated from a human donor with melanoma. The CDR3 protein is CASSSTGISYEQYF. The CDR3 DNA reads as TGTGCCAGCAGTTCGACGGGGATCTCCTACGAGCAGTACTTC.